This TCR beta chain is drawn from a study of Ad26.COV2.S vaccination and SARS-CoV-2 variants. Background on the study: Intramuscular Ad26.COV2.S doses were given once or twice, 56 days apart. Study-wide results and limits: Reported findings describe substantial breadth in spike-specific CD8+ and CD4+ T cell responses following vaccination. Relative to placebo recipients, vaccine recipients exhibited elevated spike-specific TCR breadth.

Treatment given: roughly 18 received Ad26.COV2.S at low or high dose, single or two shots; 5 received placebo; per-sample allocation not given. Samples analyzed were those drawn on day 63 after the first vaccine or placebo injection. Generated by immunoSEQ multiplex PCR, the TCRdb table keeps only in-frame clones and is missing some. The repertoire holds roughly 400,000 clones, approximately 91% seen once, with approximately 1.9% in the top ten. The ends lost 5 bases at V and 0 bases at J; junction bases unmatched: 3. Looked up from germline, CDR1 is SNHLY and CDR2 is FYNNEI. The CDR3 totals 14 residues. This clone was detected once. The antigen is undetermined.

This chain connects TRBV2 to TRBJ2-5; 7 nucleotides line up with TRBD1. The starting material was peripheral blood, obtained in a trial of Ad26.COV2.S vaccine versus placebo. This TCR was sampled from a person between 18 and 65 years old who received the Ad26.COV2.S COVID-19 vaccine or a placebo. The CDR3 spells CASSRDSYQETQYF. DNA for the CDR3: TGTGCCAGCAGTCGGGACAGCTACCAAGAGACCCAGTACTTC.